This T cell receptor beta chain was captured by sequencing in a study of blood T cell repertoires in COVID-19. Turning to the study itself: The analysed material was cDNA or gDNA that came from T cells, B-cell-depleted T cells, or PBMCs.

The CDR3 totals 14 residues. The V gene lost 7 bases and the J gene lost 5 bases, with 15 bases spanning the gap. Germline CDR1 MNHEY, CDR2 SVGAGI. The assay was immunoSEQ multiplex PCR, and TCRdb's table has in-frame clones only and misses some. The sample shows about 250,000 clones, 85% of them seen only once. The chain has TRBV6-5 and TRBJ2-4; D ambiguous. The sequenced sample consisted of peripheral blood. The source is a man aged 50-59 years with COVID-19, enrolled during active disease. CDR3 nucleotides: TGTGCCAGCACCCCTCTAGGAACACAAAACATTCAGTACTTC. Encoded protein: CASTPLGTQNIQYF.